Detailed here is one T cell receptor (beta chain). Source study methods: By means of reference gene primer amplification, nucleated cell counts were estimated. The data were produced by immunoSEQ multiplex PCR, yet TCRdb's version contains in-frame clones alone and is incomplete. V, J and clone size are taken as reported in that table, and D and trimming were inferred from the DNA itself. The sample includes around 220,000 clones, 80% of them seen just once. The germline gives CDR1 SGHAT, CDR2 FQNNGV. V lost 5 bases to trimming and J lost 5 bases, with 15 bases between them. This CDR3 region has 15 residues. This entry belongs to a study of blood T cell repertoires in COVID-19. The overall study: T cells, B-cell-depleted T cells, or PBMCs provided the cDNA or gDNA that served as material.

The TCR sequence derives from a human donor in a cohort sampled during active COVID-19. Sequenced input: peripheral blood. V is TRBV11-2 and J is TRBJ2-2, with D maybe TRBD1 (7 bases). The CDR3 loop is CASSQGGSRTGELFF. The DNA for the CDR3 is TGTGCCAGCAGCCAGGGGGGAAGTAGGACCGGGGAGCTGTTTTTT.